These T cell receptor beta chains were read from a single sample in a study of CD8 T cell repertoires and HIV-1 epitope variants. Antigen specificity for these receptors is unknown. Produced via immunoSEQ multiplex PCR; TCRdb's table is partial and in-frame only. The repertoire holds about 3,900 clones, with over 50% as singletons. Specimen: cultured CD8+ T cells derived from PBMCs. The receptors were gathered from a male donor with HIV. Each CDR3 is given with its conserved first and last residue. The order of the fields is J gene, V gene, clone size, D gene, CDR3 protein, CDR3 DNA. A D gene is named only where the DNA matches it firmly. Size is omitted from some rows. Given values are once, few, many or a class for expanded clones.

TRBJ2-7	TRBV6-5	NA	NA	CASSSDVSAYEQYF	TGTGCCAGCAGTTCAGATGTCTCGGCCTACGAGCAGTACTTC
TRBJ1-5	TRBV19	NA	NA	CASTDPGADRSNQPQHF	TGTGCCAGTACCGACCCTGGGGCAGACCGTAGCAATCAGCCCCAGCATTTT
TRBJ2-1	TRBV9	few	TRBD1	CASSVVGGGQGSYNEQFF	TGTGCCAGCAGCGTAGTAGGTGGGGGACAGGGATCTTACAATGAGCAGTTCTTC
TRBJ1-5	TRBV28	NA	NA	CASSPSSSNQPQHF	TGTGCCAGCAGTCCCTCGAGTAGCAATCAGCCCCAGCATTTT
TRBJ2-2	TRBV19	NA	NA	CATTWGAGELFF	TGTGCCACTACCTGGGGGGCCGGGGAGCTGTTTTTT
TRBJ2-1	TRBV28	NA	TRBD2	CASSPDSGTSYNEQFF	TGTGCCAGCAGTCCCGATAGCGGGACCTCCTACAATGAGCAGTTCTTC
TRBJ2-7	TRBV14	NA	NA	CASSQGGRRYEQYF	TGTGCCAGCAGCCAAGGGGGGCGCAGGTACGAGCAGTACTTC
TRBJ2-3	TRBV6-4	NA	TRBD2	CASSDSTSGGADTQYF	TGTGCCAGCAGTGACTCAACTAGCGGGGGGGCAGATACGCAGTATTTT
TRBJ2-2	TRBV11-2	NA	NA	CASSLNTGELFF	TGTGCCAGCAGCTTAAACACCGGGGAGCTGTTTTTT
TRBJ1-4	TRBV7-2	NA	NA	CASSLTAGFNEKLFF	TGTGCCAGCAGCTTAACGGCTGGGTTTAATGAAAAACTGTTTTTT
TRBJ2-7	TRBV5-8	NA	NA	CASSWSENMVYEQYF	TGTGCCAGCAGCTGGTCCGAAAATATGGTGTACGAGCAGTACTTC
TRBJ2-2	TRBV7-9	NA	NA	CASSLTTGELFF	TGTGCCAGCAGCTTAACCACCGGGGAGCTGTTTTTT
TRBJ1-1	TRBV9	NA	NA	CASSTGYLTEAFF	TGTGCCAGCAGCACAGGGTACCTCACTGAAGCTTTCTTT
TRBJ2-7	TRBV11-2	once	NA	CASRDRVAGEQYF	TGTGCCAGCAGGGACAGGGTAGCGGGCGAGCAGTACTTC
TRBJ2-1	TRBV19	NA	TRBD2	CASSIRTSGTYNEQFF	TGTGCCAGTAGTATACGGACTAGCGGGACCTACAATGAGCAGTTCTTC
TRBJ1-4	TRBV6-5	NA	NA	CASTHRGAANEKLFF	TGTGCCAGCACCCATCGGGGCGCGGCTAATGAAAAACTGTTTTTT
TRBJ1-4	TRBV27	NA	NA	CASSPWTDEDEKLFF	TGTGCCAGCAGTCCTTGGACAGATGAGGATGAAAAACTGTTTTTT
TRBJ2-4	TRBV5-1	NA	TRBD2	CASSLTSGAGLENIQYF	TGCGCCAGCAGCTTGACTAGCGGGGCAGGGTTGGAAAACATTCAGTACTTC
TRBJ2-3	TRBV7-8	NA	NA	CASSLASVGDTQYF	TGTGCCAGCAGCTTAGCGAGCGTTGGAGATACGCAGTATTTT
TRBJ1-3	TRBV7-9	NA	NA	CASSLEGGASGNTIYF	TGTGCCAGCAGCTTAGAGGGGGGGGCATCTGGAAACACCATATATTTT
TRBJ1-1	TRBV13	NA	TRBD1	CASSSGQGAGTEAFF	TGTGCCAGCAGCTCGGGACAGGGGGCGGGCACTGAAGCTTTCTTT
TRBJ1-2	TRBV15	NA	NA	CATSRRDGLNYGYTF	TGTGCCACCAGCCGCCGGGACGGCCTTAACTATGGCTACACCTTC
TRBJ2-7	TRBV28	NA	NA	CASTWGGQNYEQYF	TGTGCCAGCACCTGGGGCGGGCAGAACTACGAGCAGTACTTC
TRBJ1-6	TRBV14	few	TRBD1	CASSQTTGANSPLHF	TGTGCCAGCAGCCAAACGACAGGGGCGAATTCACCCCTCCACTTT
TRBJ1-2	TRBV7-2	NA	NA	CASSDTGIYGYTF	TGTGCCAGCAGCGATACGGGTATCTATGGCTACACCTTC
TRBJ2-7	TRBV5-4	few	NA	CASSFQGVGEQYF	TGTGCCAGCAGCTTCCAAGGAGTGGGGGAGCAGTACTTC